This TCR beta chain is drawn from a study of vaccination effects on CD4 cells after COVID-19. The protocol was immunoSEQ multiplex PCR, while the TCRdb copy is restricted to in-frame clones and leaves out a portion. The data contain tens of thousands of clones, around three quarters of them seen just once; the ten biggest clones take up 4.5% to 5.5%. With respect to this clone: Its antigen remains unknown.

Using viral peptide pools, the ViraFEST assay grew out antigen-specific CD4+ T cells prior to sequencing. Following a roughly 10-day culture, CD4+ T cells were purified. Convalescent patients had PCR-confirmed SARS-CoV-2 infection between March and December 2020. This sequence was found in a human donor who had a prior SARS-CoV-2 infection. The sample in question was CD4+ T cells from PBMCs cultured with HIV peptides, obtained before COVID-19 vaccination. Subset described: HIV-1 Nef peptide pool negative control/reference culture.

The CDR3 DNA reads TGTGCCACCAGCAGAGCACTGCCAGGGGTCACCGGGGAGCTGTTTTTT. This encodes CATSRALPGVTGELFF. The chain couples TRBV15 to TRBJ2-2; possible D gene TRBD1, 6 bases. Trimming cost V 1 base and J 4 bases, with 13 bases left between them. Germline V gene sequence: CDR1 LNHNV, CDR2 YYDKDF (reference sequence). The CDR3 spans 16 residues.